This entry features one TCR beta chain sequence. This entry is derived from a study of CD8 T cells in Susac syndrome. V lost 0 bases to trimming and J lost 2 bases, with 12 bases between them. Germline V gene lookup returns CDR1 LNHDA and CDR2 SQIVND (reference sequence). The CDR3 contains 16 residues. The authors reverse transcribed about 0.5 to 1 ug RNA with random hexamers. TCRdb re-derived calls from the immunoSEQ multiplex PCR reads in MiXCR, one entry per CDR3 protein. Among some 450,000 distinct CDR3 sequences listed, 75% to 90% were seen once. The sample consisted of CD8+ T cells from PBMCs. This rearrangement joins TRBV19 to TRBJ2-3; D is perhaps TRBD1 (6 bases). This TCR was sampled from a human donor with multiple sclerosis. CDR3 nucleotide sequence: TGTGCCAGTAGTATAGAAGGAGCAGGGGCCACAGATACGCAGTATTTT. Translated, it gives CASSIEGAGATDTQYF.